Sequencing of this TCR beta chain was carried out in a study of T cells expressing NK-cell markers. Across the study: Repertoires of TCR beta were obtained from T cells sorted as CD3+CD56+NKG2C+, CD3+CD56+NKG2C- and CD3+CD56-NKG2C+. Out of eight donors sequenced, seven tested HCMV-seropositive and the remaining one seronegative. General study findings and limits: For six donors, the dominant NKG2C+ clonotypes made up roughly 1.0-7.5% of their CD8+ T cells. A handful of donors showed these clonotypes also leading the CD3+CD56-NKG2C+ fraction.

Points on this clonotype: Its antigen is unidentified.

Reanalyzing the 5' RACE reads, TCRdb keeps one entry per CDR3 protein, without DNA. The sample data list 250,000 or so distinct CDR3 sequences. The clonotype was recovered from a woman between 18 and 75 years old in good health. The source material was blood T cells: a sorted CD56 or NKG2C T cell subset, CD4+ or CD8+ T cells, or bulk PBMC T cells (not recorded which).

The CDR3 reads CASSPRQGWQPQHF. V gene TRBV18 combines with J gene TRBJ1-5; TCRdb's D gene call, TRBD1, goes unchecked for lack of DNA. Germline-derived CDR1 and CDR2 are KGHSH and LQKENI. The CDR3 loop spans 14 amino acids. The full variable domain, in which reference TRBV18 and TRBJ1-5 provide the parts outside the CDR3, is NAGVMQNPRHLVRRRGQEARLRCSPMKGHSHVYWYRQLPEEGLKFMVYLQKENIIDESGMPKERFSAEFPKEGPSILRIQQVVRGDSAAYFCASSPRQGWQPQHFGDGTRLSIL.